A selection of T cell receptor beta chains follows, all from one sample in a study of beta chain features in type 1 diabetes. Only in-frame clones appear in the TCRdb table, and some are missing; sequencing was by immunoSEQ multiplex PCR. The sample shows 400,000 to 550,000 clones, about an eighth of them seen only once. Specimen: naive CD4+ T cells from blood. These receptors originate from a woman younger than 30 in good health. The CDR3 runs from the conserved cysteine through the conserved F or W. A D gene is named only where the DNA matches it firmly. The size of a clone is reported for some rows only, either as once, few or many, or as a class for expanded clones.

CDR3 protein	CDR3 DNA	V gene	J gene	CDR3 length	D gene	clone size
CASRIGTANTEAFF	TGTGCCAGCAGGATCGGGACCGCGAACACTGAAGCTTTCTTT	TRBV7-2	TRBJ1-1	14	.	.
CASSWGTGELFF	TGTGCCAGCAGCTGGGGGACCGGGGAGCTGTTTTTT	TRBV7-9	TRBJ2-2	12	.	few
CASSQEKGLFF	TGTGCCAGCAGCCAAGAAAAGGGGCTGTTTTTT	TRBV4-2	TRBJ1-4	11	.	.
CAISGQPIGNEQFF	TGTGCCATCAGCGGACAGCCTATAGGCAATGAGCAGTTCTTC	TRBV10-3	TRBJ2-1	14	.	few
CASGRLFVYEQYF	TGTGCCAGCGGGCGCCTATTTGTTTACGAGCAGTACTTC	TRBV6-6	TRBJ2-7	13	.	few
CASSLMTGVETQYF	TGTGCCAGCAGCCTTATGACAGGGGTAGAGACCCAGTACTTC	TRBV9	TRBJ2-5	14	TRBD1	.
CSVEFVVQETQYF	TGCAGCGTTGAATTCGTAGTCCAAGAGACCCAGTACTTC	TRBV29-1	TRBJ2-5	13	.	.
CASSLVTANYGYTF	TGCGCCAGCAGCTTGGTGACAGCTAACTATGGCTACACCTTC	TRBV5-1	TRBJ1-2	14	.	.
CASSIHRAGNTEAFF	TGTGCCAGCAGCATCCACAGGGCGGGGAACACTGAAGCTTTCTTT	TRBV9	TRBJ1-1	15	.	few
CASSLEQGSGNTIYF	TGTGCCAGCAGCTTGGAACAGGGGTCTGGAAACACCATATATTTT	TRBV5-4	TRBJ1-3	15	TRBD1	few
CASRAGWSNEQFF	TGTGCCAGCAGGGCAGGGTGGTCGAATGAGCAGTTCTTC	TRBV11-2	TRBJ2-1	13	.	.
CASSLGRTAGDEQYF	TGCGCCAGCAGCTTGGGGCGGACAGCAGGAGACGAGCAGTACTTC	TRBV5-1	TRBJ2-7	15	.	few
CAWSAEKGFNQPQHF	TGTGCCTGGAGTGCAGAAAAGGGATTCAATCAGCCCCAGCATTTT	TRBV30	TRBJ1-5	15	.	.
CATSRDLTDSNQPQHF	TGTGCCACCAGCAGAGATTTAACGGATAGCAATCAGCCCCAGCATTTT	TRBV15	TRBJ1-5	16	.	few
CASSQEGRGTEAFF	TGCGCCAGCAGCCAAGAGGGCAGGGGAACTGAAGCTTTCTTT	TRBV4-1	TRBJ1-1	14	.	once
CASSLGLSSGIYQETQYF	TGTGCCAGCAGCCTAGGGTTGTCTAGCGGGATCTACCAAGAGACCCAGTACTTC	TRBV9	TRBJ2-5	18	TRBD2	few
CASSYRADQPQHF	TGTGCCAGCAGTTACAGGGCCGATCAGCCCCAGCATTTT	TRBV6-6	TRBJ1-5	13	.	.
CASSSQPGRGNQPQHF	TGTGCCAGCAGCAGTCAGCCGGGACGAGGCAATCAGCCCCAGCATTTT	TRBV7-8	TRBJ1-5	16	.	few
CASSLDWGEQFF	TGTGCCAGCAGCTTGGATTGGGGTGAGCAGTTCTTC	TRBV5-6	TRBJ2-1	12	.	.
CASSDVLFRAGYTF	TGTGCCAGCAGCGACGTCCTCTTCCGCGCTGGCTACACCTTC	TRBV14	TRBJ1-2	14	.	many
CAPPWKDSVAKNIQYF	TGTGCCCCCCCCTGGAAGGACAGCGTAGCCAAAAACATTCAGTACTTC	TRBV15	TRBJ2-4	16	.	.
CASSTSDRNEQFF	TGTGCCAGCAGCACAAGCGACAGAAATGAGCAGTTCTTC	TRBV5-4	TRBJ2-1	13	.	.
CASSEGGEQFF	TGTGCCAGCAGCGAAGGAGGGGAGCAGTTCTTC	TRBV7-2	TRBJ2-1	11	.	.
CASSPRTSGSKETQYF	TGTGCCAGCAGCCCTCGGACTAGCGGGAGTAAGGAGACCCAGTACTTC	TRBV5-6	TRBJ2-5	16	TRBD2	.
CASSLEVRGPSYNEQFF	TGCGCCAGCAGCTTGGAAGTCCGGGGGCCCTCTTACAATGAGCAGTTCTTC	TRBV5-1	TRBJ2-1	17	.	.
CASSSDSEAFF	TGTGCCAGCAGTTCCGATTCCGAAGCTTTCTTT	TRBV6-5	TRBJ1-1	11	.	.
CASSQTGSPETQYF	TGTGCCAGCTCGCAGACAGGGAGCCCGGAGACCCAGTACTTC	TRBV18	TRBJ2-5	14	TRBD1	few
CASSLVAENSPLHF	TGTGCCAGCAGCTTAGTGGCAGAGAATTCACCCCTCCACTTT	TRBV7-9	TRBJ1-6	14	.	few
CASSQVGGENEQFF	TGTGCCAGCAGCCAAGTGGGAGGGGAGAATGAGCAGTTCTTC	TRBV5-6	TRBJ2-1	14	TRBD2	.
CASSPLGGNSPLHF	TGTGCCAGCTCACCACTCGGGGGGAATTCACCCCTCCACTTT	TRBV18	TRBJ1-6	14	.	few
CASSQGDRTGEAFF	TGCGCCAGCAGCCAGGGGGATAGGACAGGGGAAGCTTTCTTT	TRBV4-3	TRBJ1-1	14	TRBD1	.
CASSPLGGGVGHEQFF	TGTGCCAGCAGCCCCCTGGGCGGGGGGGTTGGTCATGAGCAGTTCTTC	TRBV9	TRBJ2-1	16	TRBD2	once
CASSLASGTAYTGELFF	TGTGCCAGCAGCTTGGCCTCGGGGACAGCGTACACCGGGGAGCTGTTTTTT	TRBV5-4	TRBJ2-2	17	TRBD1	.
CASSQARTIIREQFF	TGTGCCAGCAGCCAAGCTCGGACTATAATCCGTGAGCAGTTCTTC	TRBV14	TRBJ2-1	15	.	.
CASSLFGTGSGYGYTF	TGTGCCAGCAGCTTATTTGGGACAGGGTCCGGCTATGGCTACACCTTC	TRBV5-6	TRBJ1-2	16	TRBD1	.
CASSTRGGKNEKLFF	TGTGCCAGCAGCACACGAGGCGGGAAAAATGAAAAACTGTTTTTT	TRBV4-2	TRBJ1-4	15	.	.
CSAEPGQGTEAFF	TGCAGCGCCGAACCGGGACAGGGTACTGAAGCTTTCTTT	TRBV29-1	TRBJ1-1	13	TRBD1	.
CSVEELGWGDNEQFF	TGCAGCGTTGAAGAATTAGGCTGGGGAGACAATGAGCAGTTCTTC	TRBV29-1	TRBJ2-1	15	.	few
CASSLIGREAEQFF	TGTGCCAGCTCACTCATCGGCCGAGAAGCTGAGCAGTTCTTC	TRBV18	TRBJ2-1	14	.	.
CASSRGLAGGDYNEQFF	TGCGCCAGCAGCCGGGGACTAGCGGGAGGGGATTACAATGAGCAGTTCTTC	TRBV5-1	TRBJ2-1	17	TRBD2	.
CASSQTGTNTEAFF	TGCGCCAGCAGCCAGACAGGGACGAACACTGAAGCTTTCTTT	TRBV5-1	TRBJ1-1	14	TRBD1	.
CASSVSFAGELFF	TGTGCCAGCAGCGTAAGCTTTGCCGGGGAGCTGTTTTTT	TRBV9	TRBJ2-2	13	.	.
CASSFGRDRRETQYF	TGTGCCAGCAGCTTCGGACGGGACAGACGAGAGACCCAGTACTTC	TRBV7-2	TRBJ2-5	15	TRBD1	.
CASSYGGYQETQYF	TGTGCCAGCAGTTACGGGGGGTACCAAGAGACCCAGTACTTC	TRBV6-5	TRBJ2-5	14	.	.
CASRRREDNEQFF	TGCGCCAGCAGAAGGCGGGAGGACAATGAGCAGTTCTTC	TRBV5-1	TRBJ2-1	13	TRBD2	.
CASSLSGTQYF	TGTGCCAGCAGCTTGTCGGGGACCCAGTACTTC	TRBV7-2	TRBJ2-5	11	.	few
CASSPKDPAKNIQYF	TGTGCCAGCAGCCCTAAGGATCCAGCCAAAAACATTCAGTACTTC	TRBV4-2	TRBJ2-4	15	.	few
CASSPIPTGNTEAFF	TGTGCCAGCAGCCCCATCCCGACAGGGAACACTGAAGCTTTCTTT	TRBV7-2	TRBJ1-1	15	.	.
CASSQDPGSTQYF	TGCGCCAGCAGCCAAGATCCGGGGAGTACGCAGTATTTT	TRBV4-3	TRBJ2-3	13	.	.
CASSKNSGSTDTQYF	TGTGCCAGCAGCAAAAATAGCGGTAGCACAGATACGCAGTATTTT	TRBV7-8	TRBJ2-3	15	.	few
CASSFPGRRSQETQYF	TGTGCCAGCAGCTTCCCCGGGAGACGGAGCCAAGAGACCCAGTACTTC	TRBV5-4	TRBJ2-5	16	.	.
CASGLVLSPSARLQYF	TGTGCTAGTGGTTTGGTACTGAGTCCTAGCGCCAGGTTACAGTACTTC	TRBV12-5	TRBJ2-4	16	.	few